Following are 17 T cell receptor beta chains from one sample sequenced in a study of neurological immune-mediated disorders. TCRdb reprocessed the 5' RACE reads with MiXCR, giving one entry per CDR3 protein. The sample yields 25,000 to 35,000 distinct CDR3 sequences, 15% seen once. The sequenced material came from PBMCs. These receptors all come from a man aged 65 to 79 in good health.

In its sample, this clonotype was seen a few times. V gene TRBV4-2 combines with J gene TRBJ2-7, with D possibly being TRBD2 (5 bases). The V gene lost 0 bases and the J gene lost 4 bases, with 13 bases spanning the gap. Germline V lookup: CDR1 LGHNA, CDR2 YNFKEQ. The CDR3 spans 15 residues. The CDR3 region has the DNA TGTGCCAGCAGCCAAGATGGCTCGTCGGGGTACGAGCAGTACTTC. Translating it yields CASSQDGSSGYEQYF.

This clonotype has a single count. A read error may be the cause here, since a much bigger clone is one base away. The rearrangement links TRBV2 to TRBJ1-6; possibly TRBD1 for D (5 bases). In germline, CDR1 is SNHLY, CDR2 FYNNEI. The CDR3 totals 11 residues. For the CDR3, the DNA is TGTGCCAGCAGCAGACAGTTAGCCCTCCAATTT. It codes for CASSRQLALQF.

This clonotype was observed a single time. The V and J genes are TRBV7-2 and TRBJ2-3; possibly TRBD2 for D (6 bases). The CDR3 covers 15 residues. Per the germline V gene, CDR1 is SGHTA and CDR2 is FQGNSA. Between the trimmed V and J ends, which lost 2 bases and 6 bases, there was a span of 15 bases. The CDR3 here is CASSLSSGGWDTQYF. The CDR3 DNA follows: TGTGCCAGCAGCTTAAGTAGCGGAGGTTGGGATACGCAGTATTTT.

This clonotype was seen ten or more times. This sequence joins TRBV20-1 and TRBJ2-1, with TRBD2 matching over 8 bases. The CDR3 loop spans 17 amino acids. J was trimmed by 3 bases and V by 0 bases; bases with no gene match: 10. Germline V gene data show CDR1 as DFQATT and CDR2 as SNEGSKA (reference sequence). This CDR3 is CSARDESQRGLYNEQFF. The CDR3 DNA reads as TGCAGTGCTAGAGATGAGTCCCAGCGGGGGCTCTACAATGAGCAGTTCTTC.

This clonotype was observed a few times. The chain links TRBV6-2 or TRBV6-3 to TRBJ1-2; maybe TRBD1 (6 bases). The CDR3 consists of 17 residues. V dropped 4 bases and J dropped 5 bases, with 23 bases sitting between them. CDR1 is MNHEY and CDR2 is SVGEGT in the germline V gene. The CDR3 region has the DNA TGTGCCAGCAGTTTCGGGAGTGCGGGGGCCACCCGATATGGCTACACCTTC. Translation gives CASSFGSAGATRYGYTF.

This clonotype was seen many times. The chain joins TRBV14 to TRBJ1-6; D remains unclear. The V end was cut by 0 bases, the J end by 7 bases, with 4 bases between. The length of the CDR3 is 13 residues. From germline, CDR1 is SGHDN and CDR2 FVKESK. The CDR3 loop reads CASSQDMNSPLHF. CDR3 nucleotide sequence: TGTGCCAGCAGCCAAGATATGAATTCACCCCTCCACTTT.

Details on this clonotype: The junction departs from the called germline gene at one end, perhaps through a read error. This CDR3 reads CVSRPPGASEANVLTF. The CDR3 bases are TGTGTCAGCAGGCCTCCAGGGGCCTCTGAGGCCAACGTCCTGACTTTC. The chain is built from TRBV6-2 or TRBV6-3 and TRBJ2-6; TRBD1 is a possible D gene (6 bases). Per the germline V gene, CDR1 is MNHEY and CDR2 is SVGEGT. This CDR3 spans 16 amino acids.

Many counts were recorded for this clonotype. In DNA, the CDR3 is TGTGCCAGCAGCTTGGATGACGGGGGGCCCCAGCATTTT. It translates to CASSLDDGGPQHF. The chain links TRBV5-5 to TRBJ1-5, with D perhaps matching TRBD1 (5 bases). V was cut by 0 bases and J by 9 bases, with 10 bases left in between. This CDR3 is built from 13 residues. Germline V gene data show CDR1 as SGHKS and CDR2 as YYEKEE (reference sequence).

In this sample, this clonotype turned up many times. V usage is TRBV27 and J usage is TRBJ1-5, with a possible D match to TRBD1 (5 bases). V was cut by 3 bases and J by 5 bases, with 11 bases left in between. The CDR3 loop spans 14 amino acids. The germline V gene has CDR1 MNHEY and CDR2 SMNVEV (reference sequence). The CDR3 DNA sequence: TGTGCCAGCAGTTTGGCAGGGAAGCATCAGCCCCAGCATTTT. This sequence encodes CASSLAGKHQPQHF.

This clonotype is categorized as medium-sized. DNA of the CDR3: TGTGCCAGCAGTTTATGGGGGCGGGGGGGCCAAGAGACCCAGTACTTC. Amino acids: CASSLWGRGGQETQYF. The chain joins TRBV27 to TRBJ2-5; 9 bases map to TRBD2. Germline-derived CDR1 and CDR2 are MNHEY and SMNVEV (reference sequence). V shed 1 base and J 1 base; nucleotides not matched to a gene: 4. This CDR3 contains 16 residues.

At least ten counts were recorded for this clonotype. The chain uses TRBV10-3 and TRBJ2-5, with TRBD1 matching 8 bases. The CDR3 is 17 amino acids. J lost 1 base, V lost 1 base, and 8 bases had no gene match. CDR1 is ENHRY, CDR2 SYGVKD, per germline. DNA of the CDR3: TGTGCCATCAGTGAGTTATTTGACAGGGGCCGCCAAGAGACCCAGTACTTC. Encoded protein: CAISELFDRGRQETQYF.

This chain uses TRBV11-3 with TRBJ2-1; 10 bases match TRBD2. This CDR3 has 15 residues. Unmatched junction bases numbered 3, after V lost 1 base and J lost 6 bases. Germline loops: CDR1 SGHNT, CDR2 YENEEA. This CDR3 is CASSLATSGRNEQFF. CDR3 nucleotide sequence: TGTGCCAGCAGCTTAGCGACTAGCGGGCGCAATGAGCAGTTCTTC.

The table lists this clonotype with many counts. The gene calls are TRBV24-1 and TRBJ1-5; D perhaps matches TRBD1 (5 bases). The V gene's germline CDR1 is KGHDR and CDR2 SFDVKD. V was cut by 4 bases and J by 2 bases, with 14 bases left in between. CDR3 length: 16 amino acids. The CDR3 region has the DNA TGTGCCACCAGTGAAGCAGGGTGGGGTCGCAATCAGCCCCAGCATTTT. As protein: CATSEAGWGRNQPQHF.

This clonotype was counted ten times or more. As DNA, the CDR3 is TGTGCCAGCAGTCCCTGGGGAGCGGGGGGGCGAAACATTCAGTACTTC. Translating it yields CASSPWGAGGRNIQYF. The chain is built from TRBV6-6 and TRBJ2-4, with 10 bases lining up with TRBD2. The length of the CDR3 is 16 residues. The germline gives CDR1 MNHNY, CDR2 SVGAGI (reference sequence). Losses at the gene ends were 5 bases for V and 6 bases for J; bases not matched to a gene: 10.

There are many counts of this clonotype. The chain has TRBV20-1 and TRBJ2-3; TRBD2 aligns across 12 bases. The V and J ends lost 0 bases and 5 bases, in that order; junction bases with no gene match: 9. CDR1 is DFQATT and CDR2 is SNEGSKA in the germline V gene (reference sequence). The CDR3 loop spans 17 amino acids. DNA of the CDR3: TGCAGTGCTAGAGATCTGGCTAGCGGGGGGGCCTTAGATACGCAGTATTTT. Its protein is CSARDLASGGALDTQYF.

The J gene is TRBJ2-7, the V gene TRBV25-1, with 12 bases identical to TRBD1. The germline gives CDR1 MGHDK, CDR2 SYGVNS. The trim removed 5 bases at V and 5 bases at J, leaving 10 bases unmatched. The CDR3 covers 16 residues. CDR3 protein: CASSKPPGQGADEQYF. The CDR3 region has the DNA TGTGCCAGCAGTAAACCCCCGGGACAGGGGGCCGACGAGCAGTACTTC.

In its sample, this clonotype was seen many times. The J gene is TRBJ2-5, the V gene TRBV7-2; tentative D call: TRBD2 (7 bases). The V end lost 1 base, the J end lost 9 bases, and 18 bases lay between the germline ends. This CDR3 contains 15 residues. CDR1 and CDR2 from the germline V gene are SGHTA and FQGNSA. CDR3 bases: TGTGCCAGCAGCTTAGACATTTGGGGGGGCGGGGCCCAGTACTTC. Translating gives CASSLDIWGGGAQYF.